The present entry profiles one TCR beta chain with its context. The antigen is undetermined. CDR1 is SGHAT, CDR2 FQNNGV, per germline. This CDR3 comprises 14 residues. No DNA sequence is on record. This record comes from a study of synovial regulatory T cells in juvenile arthritis. Study findings and constraints: Largely private between patients, iaTreg TCR repertoires showed partial overlap with synovial Teff and blood CPL repertoires. Synovial Treg CDR3 sequences overlapped more with iaTregs than other circulating Tregs. Inflammation-associated Treg cells in blood had less TCR diversity than the remaining blood Treg cells.

Median age around 12 years (roughly 2.3-25); median disease duration about 7 years (0.2-19.1). Assay: immunoSEQ multiplex PCR; the TCRdb copy retains only in-frame clones and omits some. This listing includes 9,000 to 10,000 clones. The source of this sequence is a donor aged 2-29 years with juvenile idiopathic arthritis. The V call is TRBV11-2, the J call TRBJ1-2. Sequenced material: Treg cells from blood. Stated subset: remaining (HLA-DR-negative) circulating blood Treg cells. CDR3 protein: CASSLDTSNYGYTF.